This TCR beta chain was retrieved from a study of cytomegalovirus exposure and HLA in healthy donors (dated by TCRdb to 2017 to 2019). Some background on the complete study: According to an earlier analysis of 587 of the donors, about 190 million T cells yielded some 110 million unique TCR beta sequences and less than 300 Gb of sequence data. The study profiled the T cell repertoires of hundreds of subjects by immunosequencing and related them to cytomegalovirus serostatus. Genome-wide SNP genotypes for about 65% of the 666 donors were used in a later genetic analysis, which treated that subset as a discovery cohort. The later analysis used no new phenotypic data to find candidate immune exposures, relying instead on TCR beta sequences and their occurrence across donors. The study combined high-throughput TCR immunosequencing, statistical association of individual TCRs with disease status, and machine learning to predict cytomegalovirus infection status. The number of typed donors differed by locus: about 620-640 for A, B, C, DRB1 and DQB1; some 500 for DQA1; around 580 for DPA1; and 400 to 480 for DPB1. An early release that covered roughly 600 HLA-typed donors contained approximately 320 gigabases of sequencing data and tens of millions of unique TCR sequences. To decide whether each TCR beta V gene segment behaved as functional or pseudogenic, an earlier analysis of approximately 620 of the donors relied on high-throughput TCR beta sequencing. Every repertoire in the discovery cohort had been generated on one and the same sequencing platform. Among some 400 genotyped donors of the cohort, an average of approximately 240,000 unique TCR beta nucleotide sequences was sequenced per donor, of which about 18% were non-productive. Among the 398 genotyped donors, more than 70% belonged to the genetic ancestry cluster associated with self-reported Caucasian donors. The study was designed to test whether signatures of past pathogen exposure could be identified by cataloging public T cell receptors. Class I and class II HLA loci were covered by the typing at four-digit resolution. Besides the first cohort of 500 to 700 subjects, a separate validation cohort made up of over 95 different subjects was used. Because of strong linkage in the cohort, roughly five DR-DQ haplotypes were treated as single units for association and clustering. Donor age, sex, ethnicity and CMV serostatus were compiled alongside the repertoire data. A later analysis re-examined previously published TCR beta repertoires from just over 650 donors and added high-resolution HLA genotyping to investigate patterns of TCR occurrence.

Paper-wide results and their limitations: In the study, 150 to 200 TCR beta chains were listed as associated with cytomegalovirus. A group of highly shared sequence variants was considered likely to be a technical artifact of the sequencing pipeline. According to a later analysis, parvovirus B19, influenza, CMV and Epstein-Barr virus appeared linked to several top co-occurrence clusters. Immune exposure information for the cohort was limited to CMV serostatus. This cohort had only TCR beta chains sequenced, and the lack of alpha or paired-chain data limited which features could be detected. According to a later analysis, TCR association rates differed among HLA loci, with DRB1 alleles showing the most associated TCRs and HLA-C alleles showing the fewest. In an earlier analysis of about 550 of the donors, most TCR beta V segments were observed in productive rearrangements about 87% or about 30% of the time, broadly matching IMGT annotations. Specific HLA alleles were associated with 15,000 to 20,000 TCR beta sequences at a false discovery rate of 0.05 in a later analysis. Linkage disequilibrium might explain the correlated functional status among segregating V segments, but an unknown experimental factor could not be ruled out. While some public TCRs were present in many individuals, most TCR sequences turned up only very rarely across donors. A further reported finding was that TCR beta sequences accurately predicted the HLA-A and HLA-B alleles for most subjects in the first cohort. A later analysis found that most CMV-associated TCR beta chains appeared HLA-restricted, with HLA associations seemingly driven largely by CMV exposure. In vitro tests confirmed that a few of the cytomegalovirus-associated TCR beta chains recognize cytomegalovirus antigens. In both the original and validation cohorts, the classifier was reported to diagnose cytomegalovirus status with high specificity and sensitivity. The authors suggested that the approach could potentially be extended to other disease states and immunological phenotypes. Compared with equally common non-associated chains, HLA-associated TCR beta chains in a later analysis were more clonally expanded and had lower generation probabilities. An association between a missense DCLRE1C variant and V-gene and J-gene trimming of TCR beta chains was found in a later genetic analysis and replicated in an independent cohort. In a later genetic analysis, fewer N-insertions in productive TCRs were reported among donors in an Asian-associated ancestry cluster than the roughly 640-donor mean. Roughly uniform sequencing depth across donors was assumed in presence/absence analyses, although this assumption may not hold. Because some donors lacked HLA typing at each locus, the association tests relied only on the typed subset. The earlier analysis of 587 of the donors excluded roughly 17 rarely observed V segments, including chromosome 9 orphons, because counts were too low. Assigning TCR associations to individual alleles was difficult when HLA alleles, especially DR and DQ, strongly co-occurred.

This clone showed up just a few times. Its binding antigen is unknown. No base-level quality is on record; no much larger clone is a single base apart. The cohort consisted of 600 or so healthy bone marrow donors. At the time of sampling, every cohort member was nominally healthy, though immune exposures that went unrecorded were likely present. The donor tested CMV seronegative, placing the donor among the approximately 360 seronegative members of the cohort. A peripheral blood sample was provided by each donor, and peripheral blood mononuclear cells were used for TCR beta sequencing. The Qiagen DNeasy Blood Extraction Kit was used to extract genomic DNA from the blood cell samples. The library relied on the immunoSEQ multiplex PCR assay. For the multiplex PCR, a mixture combining 60 forward primers for TCR Vbeta segments and 13 reverse primers for TCR Jbeta segments was used. The CDR3 region of rearranged TCR beta genes was amplified from genomic DNA by a multiplex PCR assay. On the Illumina HiSeq System, the amplified TCR beta libraries were sequenced as 87-base-pair reads. The source study handled its data this way. A later analysis counted some 80 million unique TCR beta chains across the roughly 700 repertoires, and 9.5 million to 11 million of these chains were shared by at least two donors. Raw reads were error-corrected and collapsed into unique sequences with a nearest-neighbor algorithm that merged closely related sequences to remove PCR and sequencing errors. To assign V, D and J gene segments, CDR3 sequences were aligned to IMGT reference sequences. Each retained sequence needed at least a six-nucleotide match to both a V gene segment and a J gene segment. A rearrangement counted as productive if the CDR3 had no stop codons and remained in frame with V and J, and every other rearrangement counted as non-productive. CDR3 was defined according to IMGT convention as the region running from the second conserved V-encoded cysteine to the conserved J-encoded phenylalanine. The earlier analysis of approximately 500 of the donors excluded sequences that lacked an unambiguous match to a single V gene segment. In an earlier analysis of several hundred of the donors, V segments were called functional above 56.7% productive rearrangements and were called segregating when the between-donor standard deviation exceeded 5%. To diagnose cytomegalovirus status from the catalog of TCR beta chain sequences, a statistical classification framework was built. A later analysis assigned V and J genes by comparing TCR nucleotide sequences with IMGT/GENE-DB human TR gene sequences. Using the TCRdist pipeline, a later analysis assigned CDR3 sequences along with most-parsimonious VDJ recombination scenarios. In a later analysis, each TCR beta chain was defined by its CDR3 amino acid sequence together with its V-gene family, and reads lacking a unique V-gene family were excluded. To address suspected cross-contamination and a sequencing artifact, a later analysis removed roughly 580 highly shared, low-generation-probability nucleotide sequences. A later analysis calculated a clonal expansion index for each public chain from normalized within-repertoire ranks of inferred template counts. In a later analysis, generation probabilities were computed using a VDJ recombination model fitted to out-of-frame rearrangements, and the results were checked against IGoR. In a later analysis, TCR-TCR, TCR-HLA and TCR-CMV co-occurrence was scored with hypergeometric tests, and a repertoire-size bias correction was applied to TCR pairs. False discovery rates were estimated in a later analysis by permuting HLA or CMV assignments 20 times. A later analysis grouped co-occurring TCRs with DBSCAN, adding TCRdist sequence similarity when clustering within HLA-allele-positive subsets. For co-occurrence clustering, repertoires with fewer than 30,000 or more than 120,000 public chains were excluded, along with about five repertoires with anomalous nucleotide sharing. TCRdb obtained this table from immuneACCESS and retained in-frame rearrangements with V and J assigned. These tables miss some clones; where compared with another copy, unresolved V genes account for less than half of the shortfall, and the remainder is unexplained. The DNA gave D and trimming, while V, J and clone size come from that table. Across this sample there are roughly 190,000 clones, with roughly 77% seen only once. The top ten clones comprise around 1.5% of the sample.

The sequenced sample consisted of PBMCs. The sequence derives from a woman between 50 and 59 years old in good health and CMV-seronegative.

The CDR3 reads CASSFRGTKPQHF. The DNA reads TGTGCCAGCAGTTTTAGAGGGACAAAGCCCCAGCATTTT. Rearrangement joined TRBV28 to TRBJ1-5; the D gene is possibly TRBD1, with 6 bases matching. CDR1 and CDR2 are drawn from the germline V gene: MDHEN, SYDVKM. V gives up 3 bases and J gives up 8 bases, and the segment between their germline ends measures 11 bases. Inclusive of the bounding cysteine and phenylalanine, the CDR3 is 13 residues long. The CDR3 DNA has 39 bases and is translated from base 1. The full variable domain, with segments outside the CDR3 supplied by the reference TRBV28 and TRBJ1-5 proteins, appears as DVKVTQSSRYLVKRTGEKVFLECVQDMDHENMFWYRQDPGLGLRLIYFSYDVKMKEKGDIPEGYSVSREKKERFSLILESASTNQTSMYLCASSFRGTKPQHFGDGTRLSIL.